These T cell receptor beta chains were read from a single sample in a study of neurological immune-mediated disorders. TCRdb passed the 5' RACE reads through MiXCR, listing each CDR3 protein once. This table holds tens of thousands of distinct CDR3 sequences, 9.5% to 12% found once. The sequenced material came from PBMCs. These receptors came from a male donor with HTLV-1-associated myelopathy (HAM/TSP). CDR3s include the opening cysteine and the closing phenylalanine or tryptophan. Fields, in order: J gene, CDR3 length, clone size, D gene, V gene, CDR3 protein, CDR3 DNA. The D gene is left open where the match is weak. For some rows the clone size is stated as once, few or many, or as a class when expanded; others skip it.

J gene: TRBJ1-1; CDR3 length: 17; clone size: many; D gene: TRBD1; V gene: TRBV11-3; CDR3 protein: CASSMQMTGATNTEAFF; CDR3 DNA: TGTGCCAGCAGCATGCAAATGACAGGGGCGACGAACACTGAAGCTTTCTTT
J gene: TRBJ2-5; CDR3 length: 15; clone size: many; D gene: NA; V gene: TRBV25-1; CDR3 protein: CASSEYQGSQETQYF; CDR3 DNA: TGTGCCAGCAGTGAATACCAGGGCAGCCAAGAGACCCAGTACTTC
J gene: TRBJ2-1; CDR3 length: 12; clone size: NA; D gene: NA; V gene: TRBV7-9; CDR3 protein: CAIPVSYNEQFF; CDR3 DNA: TGTGCCATCCCTGTGAGCTACAATGAGCAGTTCTTC
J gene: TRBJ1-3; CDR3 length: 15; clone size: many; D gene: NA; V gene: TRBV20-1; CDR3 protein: CSARDRRRKRNTIYF; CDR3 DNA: TGCAGTGCTAGGGATCGCCGGCGAAAGCGAAACACCATATATTTT
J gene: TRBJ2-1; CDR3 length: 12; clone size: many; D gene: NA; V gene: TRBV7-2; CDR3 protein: CASSLPVGVQFF; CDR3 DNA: TGTGCCAGCAGCCTCCCTGTTGGGGTGCAGTTCTTC
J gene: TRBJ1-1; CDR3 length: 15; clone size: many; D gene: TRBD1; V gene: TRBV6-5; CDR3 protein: CASSYSGTGNTEAFF; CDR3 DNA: TGTGCCAGCAGTTACTCTGGGACAGGGAACACTGAAGCTTTCTTT
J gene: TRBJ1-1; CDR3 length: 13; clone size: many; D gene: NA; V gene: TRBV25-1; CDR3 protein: CASYQGLHTEAFF; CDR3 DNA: TGTGCCAGCTACCAGGGTCTGCACACTGAAGCTTTCTTT
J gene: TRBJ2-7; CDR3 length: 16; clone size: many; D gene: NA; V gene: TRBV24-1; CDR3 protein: CATSDPRDGLSYEQYF; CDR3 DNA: TGTGCCACCAGTGATCCCCGGGACGGACTCTCCTACGAGCAGTACTTC
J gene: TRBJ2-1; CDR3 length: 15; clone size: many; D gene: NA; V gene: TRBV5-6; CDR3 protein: CASSSDRSSYNEQFF; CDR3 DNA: TGTGCCAGCAGCTCTGACAGAAGCTCCTACAATGAGCAGTTCTTC
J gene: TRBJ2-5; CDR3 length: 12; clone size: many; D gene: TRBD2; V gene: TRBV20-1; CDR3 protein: CSAGGGVETQYF; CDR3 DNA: TGCAGTGCTGGGGGGGGGGTGGAGACCCAGTACTTC
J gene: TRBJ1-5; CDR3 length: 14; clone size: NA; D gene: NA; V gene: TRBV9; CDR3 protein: CASSEGGDYQTQHF; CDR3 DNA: TGTGCCAGCAGCGAGGGGGGGGACTATCAGACCCAGCATTTT
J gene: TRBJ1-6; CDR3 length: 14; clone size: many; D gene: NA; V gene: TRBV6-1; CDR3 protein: CASSTRVKDSPLHF; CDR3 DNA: TGTGCCAGCAGCACCAGGGTGAAGGATTCACCCCTCCACTTT
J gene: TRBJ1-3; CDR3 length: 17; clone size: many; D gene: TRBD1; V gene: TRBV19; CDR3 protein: CASRGQWTGGSGNTIYF; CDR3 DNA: TGTGCCAGTAGAGGTCAATGGACAGGCGGATCTGGAAACACCATATATTTT
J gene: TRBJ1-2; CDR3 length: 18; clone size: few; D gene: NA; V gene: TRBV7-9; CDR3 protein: CASSVYRSGVLSIYGYTF; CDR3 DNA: TGTGCCAGCAGCGTCTACCGGTCCGGGGTACTTAGCATCTATGGCTACACCTTC
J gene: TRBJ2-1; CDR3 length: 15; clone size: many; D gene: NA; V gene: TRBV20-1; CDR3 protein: CSAAGNLVSYNEQFF; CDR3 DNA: TGCAGTGCGGCCGGGAACCTTGTTAGCTACAATGAGCAGTTCTTC
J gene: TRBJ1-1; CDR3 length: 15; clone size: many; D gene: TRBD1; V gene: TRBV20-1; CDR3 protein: CSARALDRENTEAFF; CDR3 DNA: TGCAGTGCTAGGGCCTTGGACAGGGAAAACACTGAAGCTTTCTTT
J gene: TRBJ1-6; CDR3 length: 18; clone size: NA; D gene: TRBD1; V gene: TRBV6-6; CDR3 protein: CASSYSKAWQGDNSPLHF; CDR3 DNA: TGTGCCAGCAGTTACTCGAAGGCGTGGCAGGGGGACAATTCACCCCTCCACTTT
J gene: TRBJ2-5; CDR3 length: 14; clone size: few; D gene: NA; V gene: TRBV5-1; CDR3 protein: CASSPLGDQETQYF; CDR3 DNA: TGCGCCAGCAGCCCCCTCGGGGACCAAGAGACCCAGTACTTC
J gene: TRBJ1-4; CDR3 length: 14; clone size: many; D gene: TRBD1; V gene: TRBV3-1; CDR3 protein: CASSPGQGAEKLFF; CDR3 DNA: TGTGCCAGCAGCCCGGGACAGGGGGCAGAAAAACTGTTTTTT
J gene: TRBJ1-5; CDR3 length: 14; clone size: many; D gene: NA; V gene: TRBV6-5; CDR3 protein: CASRGAYSNQPQHF; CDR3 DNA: TGTGCCAGCAGGGGAGCTTATAGCAATCAGCCCCAGCATTTT
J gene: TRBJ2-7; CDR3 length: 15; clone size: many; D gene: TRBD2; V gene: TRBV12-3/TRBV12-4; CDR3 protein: CASSSDGRNSYEQYF; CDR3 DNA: TGTGCCAGCAGCTCGGACGGGAGGAACTCCTACGAGCAGTACTTC
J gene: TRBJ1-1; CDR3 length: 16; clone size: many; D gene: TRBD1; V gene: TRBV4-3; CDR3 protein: CASSQVLSGGLTEAFF; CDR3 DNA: TGCGCCAGCAGCCAAGTCCTTTCAGGGGGATTAACTGAAGCTTTCTTT
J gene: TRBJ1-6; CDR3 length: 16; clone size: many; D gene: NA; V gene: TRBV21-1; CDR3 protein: CASRTGTGTYNSPLHF; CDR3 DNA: TGTGCCAGCAGAACCGGGACAGGGACCTATAATTCACCCCTCCACTTT
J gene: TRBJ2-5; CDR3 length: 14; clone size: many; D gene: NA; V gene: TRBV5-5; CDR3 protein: CASSGGPHQETQYF; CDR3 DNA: TGTGCCAGCAGCGGGGGACCCCACCAAGAGACCCAGTACTTC
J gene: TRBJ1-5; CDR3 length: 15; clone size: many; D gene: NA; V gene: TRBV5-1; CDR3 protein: CASSLVGAPNQPQHF; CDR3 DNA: TGCGCCAGCAGCTTGGTAGGGGCCCCCAATCAGCCCCAGCATTTT
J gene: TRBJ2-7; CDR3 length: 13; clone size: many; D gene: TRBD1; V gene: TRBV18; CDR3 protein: CASSSGTENEQYF; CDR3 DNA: TGTGCCAGCTCATCCGGGACAGAGAACGAGCAGTACTTC
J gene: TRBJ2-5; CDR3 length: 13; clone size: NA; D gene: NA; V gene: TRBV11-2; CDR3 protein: CASSLDPRETQYF; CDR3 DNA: TGTGCCAGCAGCTTAGACCCCCGGGAGACCCAGTACTTC
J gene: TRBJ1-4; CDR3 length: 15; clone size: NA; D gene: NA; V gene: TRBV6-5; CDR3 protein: CASSYLDATNEKLFF; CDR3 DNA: TGTGCCAGCAGTTACTTAGATGCAACTAATGAAAAACTGTTTTTT
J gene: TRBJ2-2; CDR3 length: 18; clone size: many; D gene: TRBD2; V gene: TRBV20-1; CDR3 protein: CSARDPLSGGANTGELFF; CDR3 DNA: TGCAGTGCTAGAGATCCTTTGAGCGGGGGAGCGAACACCGGGGAGCTGTTTTTT
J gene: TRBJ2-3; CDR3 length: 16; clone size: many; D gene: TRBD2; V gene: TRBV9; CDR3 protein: CASSVEASGGLNTQYF; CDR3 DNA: TGTGCCAGCAGCGTAGAGGCTAGCGGGGGTCTAAATACGCAGTATTTT
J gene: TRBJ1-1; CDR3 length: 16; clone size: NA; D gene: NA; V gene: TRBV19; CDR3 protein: CASTVSGNRRNTEAFF; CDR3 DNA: TGTGCCAGTACCGTTAGCGGGAACAGGAGAAACACTGAAGCTTTCTTT
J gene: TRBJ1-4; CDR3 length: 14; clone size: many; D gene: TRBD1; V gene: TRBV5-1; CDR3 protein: CASSFGQGNEKLFF; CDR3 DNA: TGCGCCAGCAGCTTTGGACAGGGTAATGAAAAACTGTTTTTT
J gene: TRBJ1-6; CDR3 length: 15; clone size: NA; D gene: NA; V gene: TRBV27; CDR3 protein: CASTPLSPGESPLHF; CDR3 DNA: TGTGCCAGCACCCCCCTCTCCCCGGGGGAATCACCCCTCCACTTT
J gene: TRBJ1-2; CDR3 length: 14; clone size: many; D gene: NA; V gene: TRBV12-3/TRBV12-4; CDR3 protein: CASSLQGLSYGYTF; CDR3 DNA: TGTGCCAGCAGTTTACAGGGGCTGAGCTATGGCTACACCTTC
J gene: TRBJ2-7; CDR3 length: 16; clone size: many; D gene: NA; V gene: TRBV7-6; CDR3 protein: CASSLAGNRDWYEQYF; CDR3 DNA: TGTGCCAGCAGCTTAGCTGGGAACAGGGACTGGTACGAGCAGTACTTC
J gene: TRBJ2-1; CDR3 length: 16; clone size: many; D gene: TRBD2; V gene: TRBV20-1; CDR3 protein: CSARDSLSGGAHEQFF; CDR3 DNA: TGCAGTGCTAGAGACTCACTTAGCGGGGGGGCCCATGAGCAGTTCTTC
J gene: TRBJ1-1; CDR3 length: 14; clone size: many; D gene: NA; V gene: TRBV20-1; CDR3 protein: CSAPPLLGGHEAFF; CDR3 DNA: TGCAGTGCTCCCCCCCTTTTGGGGGGCCATGAAGCTTTCTTT
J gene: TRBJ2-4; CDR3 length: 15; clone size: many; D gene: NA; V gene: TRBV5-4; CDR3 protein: CASSSAGVGKNIQYF; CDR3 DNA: TGTGCCAGCAGCTCCGCGGGTGTAGGGAAAAACATTCAGTACTTC